Listed here are 2 T cell receptor beta chains from one sample, sequenced in a study of spatial heterogeneity in lung cancer. Time point in this sample: sample taken at primary tumor resection. TCRdb used MiXCR to reprocess the 5' RACE reads, holding one entry per CDR3 protein. There are approximately 25,000 distinct CDR3 sequences in the sample; 7% occur only once, and around an eighth lies in the top ten. The input for sequencing was PBMCs, taken at surgery. The receptors here all came from a male donor with early-stage non-small cell lung cancer.

This clonotype has ten or more counts. The gene calls are TRBV5-8 and TRBJ2-1, with a tentative D call TRBD1 (5 bases). Germline lookup yields CDR1 SGHTS and CDR2 YDEGEE. V was shortened by 4 bases and J by 0 bases, with 17 bases between the two germline ends. The CDR3 extends over 17 amino acids. For the CDR3, the DNA is TGTGCCAGCAGCCAGGTCCCAGGGTCTCACTCCTACAATGAGCAGTTCTTC. It translates to CASSQVPGSHSYNEQFF.

Many counts were recorded for this clonotype. The chain employs TRBV28 and TRBJ2-7; a possible D gene is TRBD1 (5 bases). The V gene's germline CDR1 is MDHEN and CDR2 SYDVKM. The CDR3 length is 13 residues. V gave up 3 bases and J gave up 5 bases, with 11 bases separating them. This CDR3 reads CASSLSGWHEQYV. CDR3 coding DNA: TGTGCCAGCAGTTTGTCAGGGTGGCACGAGCAGTACGTC.